These 9 T cell receptor beta chains were all obtained from the same sample, sequenced in a study of regulatory T cells in long-lasting Graves disease. TCR beta libraries were built with iRepertoire HTBI primers and Arm-PCR of CDR3 regions. TCRdb reprocessed the multiplex PCR reads with MiXCR, giving one entry per CDR3 protein. This table has roughly 490,000 distinct CDR3 sequences, around a fifth appearing once. Sample time point: persistent/refractory GD, antithyroid drugs over 5 years with positive TRAb. RNA isolated from PBMCs was used to make the TCR library. The specimen was peripheral blood mononuclear cells (PBMCs), collected when the disease was refractory, from a patient treated with antithyroid drugs. The receptors shown here come from a female donor with Graves disease.

This clonotype appeared a few times. Written as DNA, the CDR3 is TGTGCCAGCAGCTTAGTAGGAGGGGCTTATAACACTGAAGCTTTCTTT. Its translation is CASSLVGGAYNTEAFF. The V call is TRBV7-2, the J call TRBJ1-1, with a possible D match to TRBD1 (5 bases). The V end lost 1 base, the J end lost 2 bases, and 14 bases lay between the germline ends. The CDR3 runs to 16 residues. Looked up from germline, CDR1 is SGHTA and CDR2 is FQGNSA.

The J gene is TRBJ1-5, the V gene TRBV20-1, with unresolved D. V lost 6 bases to trimming and J lost 4 bases, with 13 bases between them. Germline CDR1 is DFQATT and CDR2 is SNEGSKA (reference sequence). This CDR3 has 13 residues. CDR3 loop: CSALDRENQPQHF. The CDR3, as DNA: TGCAGTGCGTTGGATAGGGAAAATCAGCCCCAGCATTTT.

This rearrangement joins TRBV14 to TRBJ1-2; no clear D. CDR3 length: 12 residues. V lost 0 bases and J lost 7, with 6 bases in between. From germline, CDR1 is SGHDN and CDR2 FVKESK. The CDR3 spells CASSQDAAGYTF. CDR3 nucleotide sequence: TGTGCCAGCAGCCAAGACGCCGCTGGCTACACCTTC.

The chain uses TRBV29-1 and TRBJ2-7, with D perhaps matching TRBD2 (5 bases). V was shortened by 6 bases and J by 3 bases, with 12 bases between the two germline ends. The length of the CDR3 is 12 residues. The germline CDR1 and CDR2 sequences are SQVTM and ANQGSEA. Here the CDR3 reads CSVRTDNYEQYF. For the CDR3, the DNA is TGCAGCGTGAGGACTGACAACTACGAGCAGTACTTC.

This clonotype was observed at least ten times. This sequence joins TRBV2 and TRBJ2-7, with TRBD1 identical over 11 bases. CDR3 length equals 15 residues. The V and J ends lost 2 bases and 7 bases, in that order; junction bases with no gene match: 7. The germline gives CDR1 SNHLY, CDR2 FYNNEI. In DNA, the CDR3 is TGTGCCAGCAGTGAATTTGGGACAGGGGGGTATGAGCAGTACTTC. Amino acid sequence: CASSEFGTGGYEQYF.

For this clonotype: This may come from a read error, since a much larger clone is one base off. V usage is TRBV6-2 or TRBV6-3 and J usage is TRBJ2-7, with D perhaps matching TRBD2 (6 bases). This CDR3 has 14 residues. Germline V gives CDR1 MNHEY, CDR2 SVGEGT. DNA for the CDR3: TGTGCCAGCAGCTTCCCCGCGGGGAAATACGAGCGGTACTTC. Amino acid sequence: CASSFPAGKYERYF.

V and J are TRBV3-1 and TRBJ1-1, with D hard to call. The germline gives CDR1 LGHDT, CDR2 YNNKEL (reference sequence). V was pared by 5 bases and J by 3 bases, with 10 bases between. CDR3 size: 13 residues. CDR3 nucleotides: TGTGCCAGCAGCTTTCGTAGGGACACTGAAGCTTTCTTT. Protein sequence: CASSFRRDTEAFF.

This clonotype was detected only a few times. The genes are TRBV7-9 and TRBJ2-3; 14 bases line up with TRBD2. V shed 5 bases and J 2 bases; nucleotides not matched to a gene: 9. Germline assignment: CDR1 SEHNR and CDR2 FQNEAQ (reference sequence). The CDR3 loop spans 18 amino acids. The CDR3 here is CASSNTPGLAGDTDTQYF. CDR3 coding DNA: TGTGCCAGCAGCAACACGCCGGGACTAGCGGGGGACACAGATACGCAGTATTTT. Combining the CDR3 with reference TRBV7-9 and TRBJ2-3 gives the whole variable domain DTGVSQNPRHKITKRGQNVTFRCDPISEHNRLYWYRQTLGQGPEFLTYFQNEAQLEKSRLLSDRFSAERPKGSFSTLEIQRTEQGDSAMYLCASSNTPGLAGDTDTQYFGPGTRLTVL.

This clonotype came up many times. This sequence joins TRBV28 and TRBJ1-2; TRBD1 might be the D (5 bases). Germline CDR1 reads MDHEN; CDR2 reads SYDVKM. The CDR3 has 16 amino acids. V was shortened by 5 bases and J by 5 bases, with 21 bases between the two germline ends. The CDR3 bases are TGTGCCAGCAGTCTGGATCCCCGCGGGACGGATTATGGCTACACCTTC. Its protein product is CASSLDPRGTDYGYTF.